This entry describes one T cell receptor beta chain. TCRdb recomputed calls from the RACE reads with MiXCR, one row per CDR3 protein. The data contain some 91,000 distinct CDR3 sequences, roughly a quarter of them singletons. This sample was included in a study of human T cells and chemical hapten exposure. Time point here: patch test 3, about 24 weeks after DPC sensitization. The treatment here: therapeutic diphenylcyclopropenone sensitization with weekly scalp DPC. This material consisted of whole blood, taken in connection with sensitization to the hapten diphenylcyclopropenone (DPC). The clonotype comes from a man aged 40-49 years with alopecia areata. Some clones in this sample may be carry-over from other donors' samples.

CDR3 protein: CASSQAGTGTYEQYF. The CDR3 nucleotides read TGTGCCAGCAGCCAAGCCGGGACAGGAACCTACGAGCAGTACTTC. This chain uses TRBV3-1 with TRBJ2-7; 8 bases line up with TRBD1. V shed 1 base, J shed 2 bases, and the junction held 4 bases outside the gene matches. Germline assignment: CDR1 LGHDT and CDR2 YNNKEL (reference sequence). This CDR3 has 15 amino acids.